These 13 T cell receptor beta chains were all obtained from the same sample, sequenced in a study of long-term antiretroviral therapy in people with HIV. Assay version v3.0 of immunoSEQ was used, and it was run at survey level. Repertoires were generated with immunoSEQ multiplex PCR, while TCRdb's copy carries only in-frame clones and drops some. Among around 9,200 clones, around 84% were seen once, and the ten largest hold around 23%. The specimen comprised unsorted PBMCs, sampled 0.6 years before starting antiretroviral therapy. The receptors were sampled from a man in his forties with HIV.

The CDR3 DNA is TGTGCCAGCAGCTTGGCTACAGGGGGGTATTCACCCCTCCACTTT. This codes for CASSLATGGYSPLHF. This chain joins TRBV5-6 and TRBJ1-6, with 8 nucleotides matching TRBD1. Germline-derived CDR1 and CDR2 are SGHDT and YYEEEE. This CDR3 has 15 amino acids. V shed 0 bases and J 8 bases; nucleotides not matched to a gene: 4.

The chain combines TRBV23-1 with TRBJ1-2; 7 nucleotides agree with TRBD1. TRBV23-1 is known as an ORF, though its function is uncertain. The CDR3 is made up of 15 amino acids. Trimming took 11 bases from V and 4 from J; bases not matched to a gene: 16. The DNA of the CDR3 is TGCGCCTCACACGGGGAGACAGGGCTATCCTATGGCTACACCTTC. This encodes CASHGETGLSYGYTF.

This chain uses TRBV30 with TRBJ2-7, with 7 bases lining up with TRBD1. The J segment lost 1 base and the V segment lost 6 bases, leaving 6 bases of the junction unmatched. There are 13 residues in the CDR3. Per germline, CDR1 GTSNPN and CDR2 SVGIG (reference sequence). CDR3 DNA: TGTGCCTGTAGGGGGCTGCTTTCCTACGAGCAGTACTTC. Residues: CACRGLLSYEQYF. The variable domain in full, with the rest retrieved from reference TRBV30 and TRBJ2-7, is SQTIHQWPATLVQPVGSPLSLECTVEGTSNPNLYWYRQAAGRGLQLLFYSVGIGQISSEVPQNLSASRPQDRQFILSSKKLLLSDSGFYLCACRGLLSYEQYFGPGTRLTVT.

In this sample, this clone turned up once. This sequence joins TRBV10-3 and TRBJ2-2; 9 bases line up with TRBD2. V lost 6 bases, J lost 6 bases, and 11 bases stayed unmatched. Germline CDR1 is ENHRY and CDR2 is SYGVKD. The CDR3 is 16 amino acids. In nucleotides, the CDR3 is TGTGCCATCAGCGCGGTCCTAGCGGGGATTTCCGGGGAGCTGTTTTTT. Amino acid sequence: CAISAVLAGISGELFF.

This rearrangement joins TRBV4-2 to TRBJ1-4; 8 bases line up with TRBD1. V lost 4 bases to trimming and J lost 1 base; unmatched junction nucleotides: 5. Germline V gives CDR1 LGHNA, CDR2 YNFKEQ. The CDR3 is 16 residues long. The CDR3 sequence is CASSPRTGRTNEKLFF. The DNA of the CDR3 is TGTGCCAGCAGCCCGCGGACAGGGCGAACTAATGAAAAACTGTTTTTT.

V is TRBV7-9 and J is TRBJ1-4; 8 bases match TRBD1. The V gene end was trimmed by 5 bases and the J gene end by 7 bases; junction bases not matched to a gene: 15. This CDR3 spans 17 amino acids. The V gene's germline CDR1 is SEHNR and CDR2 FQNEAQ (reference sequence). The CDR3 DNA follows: TGTGCCAGCAGCCAAGACAGGGGAGAGATCGGAAGTGAAAAACTGTTTTTT. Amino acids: CASSQDRGEIGSEKLFF.

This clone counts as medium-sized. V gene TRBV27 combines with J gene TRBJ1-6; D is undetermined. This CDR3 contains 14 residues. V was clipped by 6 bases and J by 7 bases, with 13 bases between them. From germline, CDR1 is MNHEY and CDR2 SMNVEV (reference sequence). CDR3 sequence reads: CASSFPSRNSPLHF. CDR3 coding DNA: TGTGCCAGCAGCTTTCCGTCACGGAATTCACCCCTCCACTTT.

CDR3 nucleotide sequence: TGTGCCAGCAGCCCCGGGACAGGGAGGGATTCACCCCTCCACTTT. Translating it yields CASSPGTGRDSPLHF. The J gene is TRBJ1-6, the V gene TRBV5-4, with 9 bases identical to TRBD1. The CDR3 contains 15 residues. Unmatched junction bases numbered 7, after V lost 4 bases and J lost 8 bases. Germline lookup yields CDR1 SGHNT and CDR2 YYREEE (reference sequence).

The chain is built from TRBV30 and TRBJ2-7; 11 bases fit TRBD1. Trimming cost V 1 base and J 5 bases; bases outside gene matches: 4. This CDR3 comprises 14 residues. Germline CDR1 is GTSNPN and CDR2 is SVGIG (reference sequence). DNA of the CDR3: TGTGCCTGGAGTGCGGACAGGGGGCTGGACGAGCAGTACTTC. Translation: CAWSADRGLDEQYF.

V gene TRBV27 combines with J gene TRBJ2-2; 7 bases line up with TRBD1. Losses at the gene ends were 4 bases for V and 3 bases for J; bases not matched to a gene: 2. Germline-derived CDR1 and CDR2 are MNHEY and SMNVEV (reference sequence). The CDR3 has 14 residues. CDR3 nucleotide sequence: TGTGCCAGCAGTTCGGGACAGTACACCGGGGAGCTGTTTTTT. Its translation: CASSSGQYTGELFF.

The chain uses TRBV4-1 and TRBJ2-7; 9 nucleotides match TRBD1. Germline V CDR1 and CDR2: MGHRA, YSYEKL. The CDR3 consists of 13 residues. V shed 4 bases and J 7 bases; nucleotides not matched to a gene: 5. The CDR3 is CASSLRDREEQYF. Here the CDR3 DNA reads TGCGCCAGCAGCCTCCGGGACAGGGAGGAGCAGTACTTC.

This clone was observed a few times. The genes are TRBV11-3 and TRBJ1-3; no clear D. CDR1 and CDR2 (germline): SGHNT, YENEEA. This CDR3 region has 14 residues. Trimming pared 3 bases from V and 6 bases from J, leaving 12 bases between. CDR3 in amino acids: CASSFGVAENTIYF. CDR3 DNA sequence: TGTGCCAGCAGCTTCGGGGTGGCAGAAAACACCATATATTTT. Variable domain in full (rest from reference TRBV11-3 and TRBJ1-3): EAGVVQSPRYKIIEKKQPVAFWCNPISGHNTLYWYLQNLGQGPELLIRYENEEAVDDSQLPKDRFSAERLKGVDSTLKIQPAELGDSAVYLCASSFGVAENTIYFGEGSWLTVV.

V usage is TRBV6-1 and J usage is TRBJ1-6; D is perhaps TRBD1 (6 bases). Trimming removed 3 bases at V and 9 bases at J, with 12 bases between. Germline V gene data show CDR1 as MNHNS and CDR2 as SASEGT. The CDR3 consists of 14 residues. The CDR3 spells CASSEWGGGSPLHF. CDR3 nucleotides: TGTGCCAGCAGTGAGTGGGGGGGCGGTTCACCCCTCCACTTT.